This entry is about one TCR beta chain. This specimen comes from a study of blood T cell repertoires in COVID-19. The data were produced by immunoSEQ multiplex PCR, yet TCRdb's version contains in-frame clones alone and is incomplete. The table includes about 180,000 clones, over 70% detected once. This CDR3 comprises 13 residues. Germline V CDR1 and CDR2: MNHEY, SVGAGI. Deletions cut 6 bases from V and 6 bases from J, with 15 bases between. V is TRBV6-5 and J is TRBJ2-7, with D perhaps TRBD2 (6 bases). This sequence originates from a woman aged 40 to 50 with acute COVID-19. Sequencing was carried out using PBMCs or T cells enriched from blood (not recorded which). CDR3 in amino acids: CASRYSGPGEQYF. The CDR3 DNA reads as TGTGCCAGCAGATATAGCGGACCCGGCGAGCAGTACTTC.